The source of this T cell receptor beta chain is a study of T-cell reconstitution after alpha-beta-depleted transplantation in children. This CDR3 region has 16 residues. Germline CDR1 and CDR2: KGHDR and SFDVKD. Trimming took 3 bases from V and 6 from J; bases not matched to a gene: 7. Unique molecular identifiers were incorporated into the prepared TCRbeta library. MiXCR was run by TCRdb on the PCR reads, yielding one entry per CDR3 protein. The sample has hundreds of thousands of distinct CDR3 sequences; around 12% are singletons. The V and J genes are TRBV24-1 and TRBJ2-2, with 9 bases fitting TRBD1. The source of this sequence is a human donor who donated a stem cell graft to a child with combined immunodeficiency. The specimen was PBMCs from the stem cell graft donor, collected from the stem cell graft. The CDR3 here is CATSDLDRGRAGELFF. The CDR3 coding sequence is TGTGCCACCAGTGATCTGGACAGGGGTCGGGCCGGGGAGCTGTTTTTT.